These 2 T cell receptor beta chains were all obtained from the same sample, sequenced in a study of OX40 agonist ivuxolimab in advanced cancers. Measured with immunoSEQ multiplex PCR; TCRdb has only the in-frame clones, and not every one. The table has tens of thousands of clones, about 86% seen once; the top ten hold approximately 2.6%. The sequencing here drew on CD4+ or CD8+ T cells sorted from blood, taken in a trial of the OX40 agonist ivuxolimab. The receptors shown here come from an adult with an advanced solid tumor such as melanoma, head and neck, liver or kidney cancer.

The rearrangement links TRBV9 to TRBJ2-7; a possible D gene is TRBD1 (6 bases). Germline loops: CDR1 SGDLS, CDR2 YYNGEE. With 4 bases removed from V and 7 bases from J, the gap between germline ends came to 15 bases. The CDR3 is 13 residues long. The CDR3 region has the DNA TGTGCCAGCAGCCAGGGGCCCCTCGGGGAGCAGTACTTC. Translated, it gives CASSQGPLGEQYF.

The V and J genes are TRBV18 and TRBJ1-2, with D perhaps matching TRBD1 (5 bases). The CDR3 is 14 amino acids. The V gene lost 2 bases and the J gene lost 10 bases, with 17 bases spanning the gap. CDR1 KGHSH and CDR2 LQKENI come from the germline V gene. The CDR3 loop is CASSPVGTGDYYTF. The CDR3, as DNA: TGTGCCAGCTCACCAGTGGGGACGGGGGATTACTACACCTTC.